A selection of T cell receptor beta chains follows, all from one sample in a study of OX40 agonist ivuxolimab in advanced cancers. Produced via immunoSEQ multiplex PCR; TCRdb's table is partial and in-frame only. The data contain around 87,000 clones, 94% of them seen just once; the ten biggest clones take up over 2%. The material was CD4+ or CD8+ T cells sorted from blood, obtained in a trial of the OX40 agonist ivuxolimab. The receptors derive from an adult with an advanced solid tumor such as melanoma, head and neck, liver or kidney cancer. Each CDR3 is given with its conserved first and last residue.

V gene: TRBV27
J gene: TRBJ1-2
CDR3 protein: CASSLGRGYGYTF

V gene: TRBV6-5
J gene: TRBJ2-7
CDR3 protein: CASSPRYEQYF

V gene: TRBV4-3
J gene: TRBJ2-3
CDR3 protein: CASSQRGLAGGTDTQYF

V gene: TRBV7-8
J gene: TRBJ1-2
CDR3 protein: CASSLAGQRIGYTF

V gene: TRBV5-1
J gene: TRBJ2-2
CDR3 protein: CASSLWLARNTGELFF

V gene: TRBV2
J gene: TRBJ1-1
CDR3 protein: CASSVSEGNTEAFF

V gene: TRBV27
J gene: TRBJ2-7
CDR3 protein: CASSLTGQPYEQYF

V gene: TRBV21-1
J gene: TRBJ2-5
CDR3 protein: CASSKGASGRGEETQYF

V gene: TRBV27
J gene: TRBJ2-3
CDR3 protein: CASSLGSYTDTQYF

V gene: TRBV6-5
J gene: TRBJ1-2
CDR3 protein: CASSETTTGKYGYTF

V gene: TRBV19
J gene: TRBJ1-6
CDR3 protein: CASSMGQDGNSPLHF

V gene: TRBV27
J gene: TRBJ1-1
CDR3 protein: CASQWGTEAFF

V gene: TRBV6-1
J gene: TRBJ2-2
CDR3 protein: CASRGGTGELFF

V gene: TRBV27
J gene: TRBJ1-5
CDR3 protein: CASSHPGLGQPQHF

V gene: TRBV7-3
J gene: TRBJ2-1
CDR3 protein: CASSLTSGKISSYNEQFF

V gene: TRBV27
J gene: TRBJ1-1
CDR3 protein: CASSLMGNGETEAFF

V gene: TRBV11-2
J gene: TRBJ2-7
CDR3 protein: CASSLGQGASYEQYF

V gene: TRBV13
J gene: TRBJ2-1
CDR3 protein: CASSPNRGNEQFF

V gene: TRBV13
J gene: .
CDR3 protein: CASSGQGREKYEQYF

V gene: TRBV10-1
J gene: TRBJ2-1
CDR3 protein: CASSPWESSYNEQFF

V gene: TRBV6-5
J gene: TRBJ1-5
CDR3 protein: CASAVYSNQPQHF

V gene: TRBV7-2
J gene: TRBJ2-7
CDR3 protein: CASSLGGPDEQYF

V gene: TRBV4-1
J gene: TRBJ2-1
CDR3 protein: CASREAYSYNEQFF

V gene: TRBV11-2
J gene: TRBJ2-3
CDR3 protein: CASSLFTRGAIDTQYF

V gene: TRBV5-1
J gene: TRBJ2-7
CDR3 protein: CASSLGGGTYEQYF

V gene: TRBV5-6
J gene: TRBJ2-7
CDR3 protein: CASSTGTGPYEQYF

V gene: TRBV9
J gene: TRBJ1-2
CDR3 protein: CASSVTDRNYGYTF